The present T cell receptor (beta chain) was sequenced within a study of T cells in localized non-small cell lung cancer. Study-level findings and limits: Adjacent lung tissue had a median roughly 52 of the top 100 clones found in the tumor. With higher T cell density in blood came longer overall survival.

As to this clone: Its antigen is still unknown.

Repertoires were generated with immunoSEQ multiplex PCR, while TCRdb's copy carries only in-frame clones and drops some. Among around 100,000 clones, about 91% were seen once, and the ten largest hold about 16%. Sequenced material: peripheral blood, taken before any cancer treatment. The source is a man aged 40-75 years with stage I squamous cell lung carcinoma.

The chain's CDR3 is CASSLTQGGYSEQYF. The DNA for the CDR3 is TGTGCCAGCAGCTTAACCCAAGGGGGCTATAGCGAGCAGTACTTC. The rearrangement links TRBV7-8 to TRBJ2-7, with 7 bases fitting TRBD1. V dropped 2 bases and J dropped 6; count of bases not matched to a gene: 10. The CDR3 totals 15 residues. CDR1 and CDR2 from the germline V gene are SGHVS and FQNEAQ.